The next 22 T cell receptor beta chains were all read from a single sample in a study of T cells in Graves' hyperthyroidism and ophthalmopathy. From RNA transcripts, TCR beta CDR3 regions were amplified. HTBI primers were employed in a first-round RT-PCR of the TCR CDR3. TCRdb passed the multiplex PCR reads through MiXCR, listing each CDR3 protein once. Of roughly 180,000 distinct CDR3 sequences listed, over 8% are singletons. Input material: blood. The receptors come from a woman under 30 with Graves' hyperthyroidism that later progressed to Graves' ophthalmopathy.

This clonotype was detected many times. V usage is TRBV12-3 or TRBV12-4 and J usage is TRBJ1-4; 8 positions agree with TRBD1. The CDR3 spans 14 residues. The junction had 6 bases not matched to a gene; V was cut back by 5 bases and J by 7 bases. The CDR3 here is CASSRTGMPEKLFF. The CDR3 DNA is TGTGCCAGCAGTCGGACAGGGATGCCTGAAAAACTGTTTTTT.

The chain uses TRBV5-8 and TRBJ2-1; TRBD2 matches 9 bases. Per germline, CDR1 SGHTS and CDR2 YDEGEE. The CDR3 runs 17 residues. V trimming: 4 bases; J trimming: 4 bases; junction bases outside the gene matches: 12. CDR3 in DNA: TGTGCCAGCAGCCCGGGGGGCCTAGCGGGGACATACAATGAGCAGTTCTTC. This sequence encodes CASSPGGLAGTYNEQFF.

This chain connects TRBV9 to TRBJ1-2; TRBD1 agrees at 7 bases. The V and J ends lost 3 bases and 0 bases, in that order; junction bases with no gene match: 8. Germline V gives CDR1 SGDLS, CDR2 YYNGEE. The CDR3 extends over 16 amino acids. CDR3 DNA sequence: TGTGCCAGCAGCGACGAAATGACAGGGCCTAACTATGGCTACACCTTC. It specifies CASSDEMTGPNYGYTF.

This clonotype showed up many times. The chain recombines TRBV2 with TRBJ2-1; D is perhaps TRBD1 or TRBD2 (6 bases each). The V gene's germline CDR1 is SNHLY and CDR2 FYNNEI. V shed 7 bases and J shed 9 bases, with 22 bases lying between them. The CDR3 is 15 residues long. The CDR3 loop reads CASTERGARVGEQFF. In DNA form, the CDR3 reads TGTGCCAGCACCGAGAGGGGGGCGCGGGTAGGTGAGCAGTTCTTC.

The CDR3 region is CSARDLSSRDEQFF. The CDR3 DNA reads TGCAGTGCTAGAGATCTTTCTAGCAGGGATGAGCAGTTCTTC. The V call is TRBV20-1, the J call TRBJ2-1, with D possibly called TRBD1 or TRBD2 (5 bases each). In germline, CDR1 is DFQATT, CDR2 SNEGSKA (reference sequence). The CDR3 contains 14 residues. The V end lost 0 bases, the J end lost 8 bases, and 14 bases lay between the germline ends.

The table lists this clonotype with many counts. V gene TRBV7-8 combines with J gene TRBJ2-5, with 13 positions matching TRBD2. The junction had 7 bases not matched to a gene; V was cut back by 2 bases and J by 4 bases. Germline V gives CDR1 SGHVS, CDR2 FQNEAQ. The CDR3 spans 17 residues. The CDR3 is CASSLRTSGRVGETQYF. CDR3 sequence (DNA): TGTGCCAGCAGCTTACGAACTAGCGGGAGGGTTGGAGAGACCCAGTACTTC.

Concerning this clonotype: With a much larger clone just one base away, this may be a read error. The chain joins TRBV2 to TRBJ1-2, with D perhaps TRBD1 (5 bases). Germline CDR1 and CDR2: SNHLY and FYNNEI. V was shortened by 10 bases and J by 6 bases, with 15 bases between the two germline ends. The CDR3 has 12 residues. CDR3 residues: CATNRRRDGYTF. DNA for the CDR3: TGTGCCACCAACAGGAGGCGAGATGGCTACACCTTC.

This clonotype was detected many times. J is TRBJ2-7 and V is TRBV27; possibly TRBD2 for D (5 bases). Germline CDR1 is MNHEY and CDR2 is SMNVEV (reference sequence). This CDR3 has 14 residues. With 0 bases removed from V and 2 bases from J, the gap between germline ends came to 8 bases. CDR3 in amino acids: CASSLSAGPYEQYF. The CDR3 nucleotides are TGTGCCAGCAGTTTATCTGCGGGCCCCTACGAGCAGTACTTC.

In this sample, this clonotype turned up many times. V gene TRBV12-3 or TRBV12-4 combines with J gene TRBJ2-5; D remains ambiguous. The CDR3 totals 13 residues. The V end was cut by 4 bases, the J end by 4 bases, with 10 bases between. Here the CDR3 reads CASSSTAAETQYF. CDR3 bases: TGTGCCAGCAGTTCAACGGCCGCAGAGACCCAGTACTTC.

This clonotype showed up many times. The V gene is TRBV2, the J gene TRBJ2-7; tentative D call: TRBD2 (5 bases). The CDR3 sequence is 13 residues long. Trimming removed 6 bases from V and 3 bases from J, with 12 bases in between. The V gene's germline CDR1 is SNHLY and CDR2 FYNNEI. CDR3 protein: CASRRPGDYEQYF. CDR3 nucleotide sequence: TGTGCCAGCAGGAGACCCGGGGACTACGAGCAGTACTTC.

This clonotype was detected ten times or more. The V and J genes are TRBV2 and TRBJ1-2; 12 bases map to TRBD1. The germline V gene encodes CDR1 SNHLY and CDR2 FYNNEI. The CDR3 is 16 amino acids. Germline trimming cut 2 bases from V and 6 bases from J; bases unmatched to any gene: 7. The CDR3 DNA reads as TGTGCCAGCAGTGAATTCAGGGACAGGGGGCAGAATGGCTACACCTTC. This gives the protein CASSEFRDRGQNGYTF.

This clonotype has a count of ten or more. The chain joins TRBV3-1 to TRBJ1-6; no firm D call. CDR1 is LGHDT and CDR2 is YNNKEL in the germline V gene (reference sequence). The CDR3 covers 13 residues. V gave up 1 base and J gave up 9 bases, with 7 bases separating them. The CDR3 DNA follows: TGTGCCAGCAGCCAAGCACGGGTTTCACCCCTCCACTTT. This codes for CASSQARVSPLHF.

In this sample, this clonotype turned up many times. The chain carries TRBV2 and TRBJ2-2, with 11 bases fitting TRBD2. The CDR3 consists of 16 residues. Germline V gene lookup returns CDR1 SNHLY and CDR2 FYNNEI. With V trimmed by 2 bases and J by 5 bases, 4 bases remained unmatched. CDR3 sequence: CASSETSGRGTGELFF. CDR3 in DNA: TGTGCCAGCAGTGAAACTAGCGGGAGAGGGACCGGGGAGCTGTTTTTT.

This clonotype was counted many times. The gene calls are TRBV7-2 and TRBJ2-3, with a tentative D call TRBD2 (6 bases). V was clipped by 7 bases and J by 4 bases, with 18 bases between them. Germline V gene lookup returns CDR1 SGHTA and CDR2 FQGNSA. The CDR3 contains 15 residues. The CDR3 nucleotides read TGTGCCAGCACAAACCGGGGCGGGATCGCAGATACGCAGTATTTT. It encodes CASTNRGGIADTQYF.

The table lists this clonotype with many counts. This sequence joins TRBV27 and TRBJ2-1; D gene unclear. CDR3 length: 15 residues. CDR1 is MNHEY, CDR2 SMNVEV, per germline (reference sequence). Trimming took off 2 bases at V and 6 bases at J, with 14 bases between the two ends. CDR3 sequence: CASSLTGREFNEQFF. The CDR3 nucleotides are TGTGCCAGCAGTTTAACTGGCCGAGAATTCAATGAGCAGTTCTTC.

This clonotype occurred many times. The CDR3 reads CASSIPTGIGEQFF. The DNA of the CDR3 is TGTGCCAGTAGTATCCCAACGGGGATCGGAGAGCAGTTCTTC. The chain joins TRBV19 to TRBJ2-1, with D possibly being TRBD2 (5 bases). The CDR3 consists of 14 residues. From germline, CDR1 is LNHDA and CDR2 SQIVND (reference sequence). Trimming stripped 3 bases from V and 10 bases from J, with 16 bases between.

This clonotype was recorded at least ten times. V and J are TRBV7-9 and TRBJ1-4; D unresolved. This CDR3 has 15 residues. Germline-derived CDR1 and CDR2 are SEHNR and FQNEAQ (reference sequence). Trimming left V 2 bases short and J 3 bases short, with 10 bases between. The CDR3 protein is CASSLFLRANEKLFF. The DNA of the CDR3 is TGTGCCAGCAGCTTATTCCTAAGGGCTAATGAAAAACTGTTTTTT.

The gene calls are TRBV5-6 and TRBJ2-3; 13 positions match TRBD2. V was pared by 6 bases and J by 3 bases, with 13 bases of the junction left unmatched. The V gene's germline CDR1 is SGHDT and CDR2 YYEEEE. This CDR3 is 18 amino acids long. The DNA of the CDR3 is TGTGCCAGCATCTCCTTTGGGACTAGCGGGGTACAGACAGATACGCAGTATTTT. Translated, it gives CASISFGTSGVQTDTQYF. The whole variable domain, filled in from reference TRBV5-6 and TRBJ2-3, reads DAGVTQSPTHLIKTRGQQVTLRCSPKSGHDTVSWYQQALGQGPQFIFQYYEEEERQRGNFPDRFSGHQFPNYSSELNVNALLLGDSALYLCASISFGTSGVQTDTQYFGPGTRLTVL.

The table lists this clonotype with many counts. V is TRBV11-2 and J is TRBJ2-3; possibly TRBD2 for D (5 bases). The germline V gene encodes CDR1 SGHAT and CDR2 FQNNGV. V lost 5 bases and J lost 1, with 13 bases in between. The CDR3 runs to 15 residues. Here the CDR3 DNA reads TGTGCCAGCAGCCCCGGTGGGCGGGGCACAGATACGCAGTATTTT. It is translated as CASSPGGRGTDTQYF.

This clonotype turned up a few times. The chain joins TRBV19 to TRBJ2-1; D perhaps matches TRBD2 (5 bases). The V and J ends lost 5 bases and 0 bases respectively, with 17 bases between them. The CDR3 runs to 17 residues. CDR1 LNHDA and CDR2 SQIVND come from the germline V gene (reference sequence). CDR3 residues: CASSLASSGSSYNEQFF. The DNA of the CDR3 is TGTGCCAGTAGTTTGGCTAGCTCGGGGAGCTCCTACAATGAGCAGTTCTTC. Filled out from reference TRBV19 and TRBJ2-1, the complete variable domain reads DGGITQSPKYLFRKEGQNVTLSCEQNLNHDAMYWYRQDPGQGLRLIYYSQIVNDFQKGDIAEGYSVSREKKESFPLTVTSAQKNPTAFYLCASSLASSGSSYNEQFFGPGTRLTVL.

This clonotype was seen ten or more times. This rearrangement joins TRBV20-1 to TRBJ2-2; tentative D call: TRBD1 (5 bases). The CDR3 contains 13 residues. V was trimmed by 4 bases and J by 4 bases, leaving 10 bases between them. The germline V gene has CDR1 DFQATT and CDR2 SNEGSKA (reference sequence). In DNA form, the CDR3 reads TGCAGTGCTATATCGACAGCCACCGGGGAGCTGTTTTTT. Its translation: CSAISTATGELFF.

This clonotype was counted ten times or more. This chain uses TRBV7-9 with TRBJ1-3; perhaps TRBD1 as D (5 bases). Germline CDR1 and CDR2: SEHNR and FQNEAQ (reference sequence). Trimming took off 5 bases at V and 0 bases at J, with 20 bases between the two ends. This CDR3 spans 18 amino acids. The CDR3 bases are TGTGCCAGCAGCCCTCCCTGGACAACCAAAAACTCTGGAAACACCATATATTTT. It specifies CASSPPWTTKNSGNTIYF.